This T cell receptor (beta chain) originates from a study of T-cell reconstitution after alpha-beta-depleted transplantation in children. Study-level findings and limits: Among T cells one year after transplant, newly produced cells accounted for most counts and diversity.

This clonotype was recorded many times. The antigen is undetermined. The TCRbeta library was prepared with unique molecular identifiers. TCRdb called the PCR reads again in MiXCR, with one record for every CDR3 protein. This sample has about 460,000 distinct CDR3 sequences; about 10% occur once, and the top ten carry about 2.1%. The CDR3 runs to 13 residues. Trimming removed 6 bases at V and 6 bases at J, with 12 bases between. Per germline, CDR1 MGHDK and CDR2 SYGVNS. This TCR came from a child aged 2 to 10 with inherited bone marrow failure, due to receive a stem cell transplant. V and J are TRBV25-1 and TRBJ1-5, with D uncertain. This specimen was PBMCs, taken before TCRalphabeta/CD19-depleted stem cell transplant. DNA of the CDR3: TGTGCCAGCAGGCCCGCTTGGGGTCAGCCCCAGCATTTT. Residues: CASRPAWGQPQHF.